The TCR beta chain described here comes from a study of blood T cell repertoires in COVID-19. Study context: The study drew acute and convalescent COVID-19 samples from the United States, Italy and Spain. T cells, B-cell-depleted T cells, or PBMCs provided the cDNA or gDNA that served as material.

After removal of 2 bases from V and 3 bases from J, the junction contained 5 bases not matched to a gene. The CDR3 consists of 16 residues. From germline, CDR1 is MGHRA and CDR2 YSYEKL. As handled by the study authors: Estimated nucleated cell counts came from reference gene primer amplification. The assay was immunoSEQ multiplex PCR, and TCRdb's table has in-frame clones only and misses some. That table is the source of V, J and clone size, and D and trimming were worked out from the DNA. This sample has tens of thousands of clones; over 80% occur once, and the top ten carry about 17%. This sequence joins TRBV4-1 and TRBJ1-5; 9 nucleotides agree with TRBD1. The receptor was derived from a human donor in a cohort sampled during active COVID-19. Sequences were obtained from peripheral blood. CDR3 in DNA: TGCGCCAGCAGCCAATCCGGGACAGGGACCAATCAGCCCCAGCATTTT. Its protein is CASSQSGTGTNQPQHF.